Described below is a single T cell receptor (beta chain) sequence and its context. The target antigen is unknown. Assay used: immunoSEQ multiplex PCR; TCRdb lists only in-frame clones, some missing. The sample holds around 2.5 million clones; 80% to 95% are singletons and the top ten take approximately 0.36%. This CDR3 is 16 amino acids long. In germline, CDR1 is MNHEY, CDR2 SVGAGI. The germline V and J ends were trimmed by 0 bases and 4 bases, with 13 bases remaining between them. This sample was taken from a study of shared clonotypes between healthy human individuals. Study-wide points: Unshared clonotypes carried lower generation probabilities than those common to all four donors. Across subsets, estimated richness was generally greater for naive than for memory populations.

Sequenced: naive CD4+ T cells from PBMCs. Subset given: CD45RA+ positively selected. The TCR comes from a young man in good health. Some clones in this sample may be carry-over from other donors' samples. The genes are TRBV6-5 and TRBJ1-5, with TRBD1 as a possible D gene (5 bases). The CDR3 reads CASSYSSGHPNQPQHF. The CDR3 nucleotides read TGTGCCAGCAGTTACTCCTCAGGACACCCAAATCAGCCCCAGCATTTT.